This T cell receptor beta chain is from a study of cytomegalovirus exposure and HLA in healthy donors. As for the study in general: Approximately 180 million T cells yielded 117 million unique TCR beta sequences, as an earlier analysis found. Study-level results: In a later analysis, V- and J-gene trimming of beta chains associated with a DCLRE1C missense variant, replicated independently. Reports showed the classifier diagnosing cytomegalovirus status with high specificity and sensitivity. Apart from CMV serostatus, no immune exposure information was available.

The V gene's germline CDR1 is ENHRY and CDR2 SYGVKD. CDR3 length equals 13 residues. Trimming stripped 4 bases from V and 0 bases from J, with 6 bases between. 60 Vbeta and 13 Jbeta primers were used in PCR. TCRdb's table, derived via immunoSEQ multiplex PCR, lists solely in-frame clones and lacks some. This sample has 150,000 or so clones, with nearly 80% found just once. Worth noting for this clone: Its target is unknown.

This sequence joins TRBV10-3 and TRBJ1-1; D uncertain. The TCR comes from a woman in her 40s in good health and CMV-seronegative. Sequencing was performed on PBMCs. In DNA form, the CDR3 reads TGTGCCATCAGTGCGCAGGTGAACACTGAAGCTTTCTTT. This encodes CAISAQVNTEAFF.